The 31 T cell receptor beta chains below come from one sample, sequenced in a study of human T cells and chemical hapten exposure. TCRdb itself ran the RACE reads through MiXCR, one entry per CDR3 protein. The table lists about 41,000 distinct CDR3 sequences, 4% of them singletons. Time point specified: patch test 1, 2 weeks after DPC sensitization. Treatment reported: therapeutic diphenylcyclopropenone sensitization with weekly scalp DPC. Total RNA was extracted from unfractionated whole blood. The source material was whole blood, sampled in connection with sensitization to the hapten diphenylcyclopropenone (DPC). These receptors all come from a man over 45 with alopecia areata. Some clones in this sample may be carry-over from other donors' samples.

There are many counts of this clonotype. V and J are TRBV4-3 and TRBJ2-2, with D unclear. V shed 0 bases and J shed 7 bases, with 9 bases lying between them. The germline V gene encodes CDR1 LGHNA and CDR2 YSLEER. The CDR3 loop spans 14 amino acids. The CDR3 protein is CASSQDSQDGELFF. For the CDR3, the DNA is TGCGCCAGCAGCCAAGATAGTCAGGACGGGGAGCTGTTTTTT.

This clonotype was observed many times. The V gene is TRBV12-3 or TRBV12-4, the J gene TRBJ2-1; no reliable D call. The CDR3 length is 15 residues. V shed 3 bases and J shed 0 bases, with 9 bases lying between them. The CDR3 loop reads CASSFMVSSYNEQFF. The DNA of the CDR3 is TGTGCCAGCAGTTTCATGGTTAGCTCCTACAATGAGCAGTTCTTC.

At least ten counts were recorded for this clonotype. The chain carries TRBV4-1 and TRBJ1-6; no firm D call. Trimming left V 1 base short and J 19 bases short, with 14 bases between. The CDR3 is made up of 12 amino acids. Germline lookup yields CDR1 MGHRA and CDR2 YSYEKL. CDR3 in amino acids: CASSQAVGLLHF. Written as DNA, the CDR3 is TGCGCCAGCAGCCAAGCAGTCGGGCTCCTTCACTTT.

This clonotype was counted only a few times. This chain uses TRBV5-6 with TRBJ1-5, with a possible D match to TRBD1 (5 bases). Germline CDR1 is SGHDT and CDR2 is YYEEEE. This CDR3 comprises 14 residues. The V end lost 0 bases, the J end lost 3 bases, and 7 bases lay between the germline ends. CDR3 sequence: CASSLAGFNQPQHF. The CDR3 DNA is TGTGCCAGCAGCTTGGCAGGGTTCAATCAGCCCCAGCATTTT.

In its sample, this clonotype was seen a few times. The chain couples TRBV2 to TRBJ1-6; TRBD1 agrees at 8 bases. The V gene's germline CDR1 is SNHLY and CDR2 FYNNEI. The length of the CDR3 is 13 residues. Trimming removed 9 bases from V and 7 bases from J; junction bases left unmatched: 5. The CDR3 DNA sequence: TGTGCCAGTAGGGACAGGAAAAATTCACCCCTCCACTTT. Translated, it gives CASRDRKNSPLHF.

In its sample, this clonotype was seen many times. The CDR3 sequence is CASSLTSGRGDTQYF. The CDR3, as DNA: TGTGCCAGCAGCCTCACTAGCGGGAGGGGAGATACGCAGTATTTT. This chain uses TRBV9 with TRBJ2-3; 13 nucleotides match TRBD2. The CDR3 totals 15 residues. CDR1 SGDLS and CDR2 YYNGEE come from the germline V gene. The trim removed 4 bases at V and 5 bases at J, leaving 4 bases unmatched.

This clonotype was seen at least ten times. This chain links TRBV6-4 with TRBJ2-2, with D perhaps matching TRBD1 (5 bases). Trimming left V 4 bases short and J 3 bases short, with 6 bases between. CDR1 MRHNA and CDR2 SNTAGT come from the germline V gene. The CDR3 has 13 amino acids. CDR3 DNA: TGTGCCAGCAGTGGCAGGGACACCGGGGAGCTGTTTTTT. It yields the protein CASSGRDTGELFF.

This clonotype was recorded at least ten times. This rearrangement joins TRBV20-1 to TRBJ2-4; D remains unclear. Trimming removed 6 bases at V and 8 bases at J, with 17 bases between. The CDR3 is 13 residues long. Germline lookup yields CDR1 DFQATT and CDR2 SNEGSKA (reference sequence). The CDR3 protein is CSAPQHQLYIQYF. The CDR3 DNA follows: TGCAGTGCCCCCCAGCACCAATTATACATTCAGTACTTC.

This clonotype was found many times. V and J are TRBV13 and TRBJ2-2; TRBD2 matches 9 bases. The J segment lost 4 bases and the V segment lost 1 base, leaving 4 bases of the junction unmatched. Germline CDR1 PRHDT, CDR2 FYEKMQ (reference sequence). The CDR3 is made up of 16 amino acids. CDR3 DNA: TGTGCCAGCAGCTTAGCAGCGGGAGGCGGCACCGGGGAGCTGTTTTTT. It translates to CASSLAAGGGTGELFF.

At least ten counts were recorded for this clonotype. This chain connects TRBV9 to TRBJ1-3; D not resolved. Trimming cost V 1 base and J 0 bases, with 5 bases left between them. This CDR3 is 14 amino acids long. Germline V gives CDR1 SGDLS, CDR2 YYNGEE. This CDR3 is CASSVRSSGNTIYF. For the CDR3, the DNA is TGTGCCAGCAGCGTAAGGAGCTCTGGAAACACCATATATTTT.

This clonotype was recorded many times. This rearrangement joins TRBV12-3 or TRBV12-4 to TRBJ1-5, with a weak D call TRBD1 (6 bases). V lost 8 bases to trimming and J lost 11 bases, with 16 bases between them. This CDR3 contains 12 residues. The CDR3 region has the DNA TGTGCCAGCCGCAGGGGAATGCAGGCCCAGCATTTT. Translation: CASRRGMQAQHF.

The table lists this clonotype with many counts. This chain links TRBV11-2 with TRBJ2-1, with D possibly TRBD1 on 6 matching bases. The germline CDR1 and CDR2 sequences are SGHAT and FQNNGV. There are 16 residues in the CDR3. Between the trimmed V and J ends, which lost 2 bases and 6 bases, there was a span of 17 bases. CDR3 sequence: CASSLHLEVTGNEQFF. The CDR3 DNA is TGTGCCAGCAGCTTACATCTAGAAGTGACAGGCAATGAGCAGTTCTTC.

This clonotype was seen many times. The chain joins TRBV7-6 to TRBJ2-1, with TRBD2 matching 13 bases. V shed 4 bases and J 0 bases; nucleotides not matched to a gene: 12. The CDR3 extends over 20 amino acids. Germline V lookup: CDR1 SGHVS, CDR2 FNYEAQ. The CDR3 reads CASSYVTGTSGASSYNEQFF. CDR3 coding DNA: TGTGCCAGCAGCTATGTGACCGGGACTAGCGGGGCTAGCTCCTACAATGAGCAGTTCTTC.

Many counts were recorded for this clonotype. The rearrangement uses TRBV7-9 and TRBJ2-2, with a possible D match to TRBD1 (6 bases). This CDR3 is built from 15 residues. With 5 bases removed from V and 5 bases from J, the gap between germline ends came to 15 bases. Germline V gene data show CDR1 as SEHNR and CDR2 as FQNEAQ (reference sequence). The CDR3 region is CASSPHGTNTGELFF. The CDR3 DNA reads TGTGCCAGCAGCCCTCACGGGACAAATACCGGGGAGCTGTTTTTT. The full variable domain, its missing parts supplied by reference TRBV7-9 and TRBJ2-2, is DTGVSQNPRHKITKRGQNVTFRCDPISEHNRLYWYRQTLGQGPEFLTYFQNEAQLEKSRLLSDRFSAERPKGSFSTLEIQRTEQGDSAMYLCASSPHGTNTGELFFGEGSRLTVL.

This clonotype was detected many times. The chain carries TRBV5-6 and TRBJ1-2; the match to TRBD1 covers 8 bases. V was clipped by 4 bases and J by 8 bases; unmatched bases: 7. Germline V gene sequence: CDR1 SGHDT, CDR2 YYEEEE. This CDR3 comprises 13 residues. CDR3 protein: CASSQGAGGGYTF. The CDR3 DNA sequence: TGTGCCAGCAGCCAGGGGGCAGGCGGCGGCTACACCTTC.

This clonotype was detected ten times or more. This chain's CDR3 is CASSLDRVGIDEQFF. CDR3 coding DNA: TGTGCCAGCAGCTTAGATCGGGTAGGGATCGATGAGCAGTTCTTC. This sequence joins TRBV11-2 and TRBJ2-1; D is uncertain. The ends were cut back, 0 bases at V and 8 bases at J, with 14 bases in the middle. CDR1 is SGHAT and CDR2 is FQNNGV in the germline V gene. The CDR3 is 15 residues long. Looking up the rest from reference TRBV11-2 and TRBJ2-1 gives the full variable domain: EAGVAQSPRYKIIEKRQSVAFWCNPISGHATLYWYQQILGQGPKLLIQFQNNGVVDDSQLPKDRFSAERLKGVDSTLKIQPAKLEDSAVYLCASSLDRVGIDEQFFGPGTRLTVL.

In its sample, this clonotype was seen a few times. The CDR3 spells CAISDLGQGSLKIREGRDEQFF. The CDR3 DNA reads TGTGCCATCAGTGACCTGGGACAGGGAAGTCTGAAGATACGGGAAGGCCGCGATGAGCAGTTCTTC. This sequence joins TRBV10-3 and TRBJ2-1; TRBD1 matches 9 bases. The CDR3 consists of 22 residues. Germline V gives CDR1 ENHRY, CDR2 SYGVKD. J was trimmed by 8 bases and V by 3 bases; bases with no gene match: 29.

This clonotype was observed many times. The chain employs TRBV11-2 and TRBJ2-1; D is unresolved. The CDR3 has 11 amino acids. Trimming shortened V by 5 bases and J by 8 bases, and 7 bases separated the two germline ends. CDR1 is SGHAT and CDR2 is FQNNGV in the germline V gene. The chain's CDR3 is CASSPQYEQFF. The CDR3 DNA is TGTGCCAGCAGCCCTCAGTATGAGCAGTTCTTC. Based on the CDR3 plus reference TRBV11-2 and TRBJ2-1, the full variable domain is EAGVAQSPRYKIIEKRQSVAFWCNPISGHATLYWYQQILGQGPKLLIQFQNNGVVDDSQLPKDRFSAERLKGVDSTLKIQPAKLEDSAVYLCASSPQYEQFFGPGTRLTVL.

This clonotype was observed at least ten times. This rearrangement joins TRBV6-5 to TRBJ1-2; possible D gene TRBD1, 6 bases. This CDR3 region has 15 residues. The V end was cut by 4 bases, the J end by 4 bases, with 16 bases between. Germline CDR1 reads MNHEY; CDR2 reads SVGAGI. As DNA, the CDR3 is TGTGCCAGCAGTTTTAGCCACAGGGATGCCTATGGCTACACCTTC. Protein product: CASSFSHRDAYGYTF.

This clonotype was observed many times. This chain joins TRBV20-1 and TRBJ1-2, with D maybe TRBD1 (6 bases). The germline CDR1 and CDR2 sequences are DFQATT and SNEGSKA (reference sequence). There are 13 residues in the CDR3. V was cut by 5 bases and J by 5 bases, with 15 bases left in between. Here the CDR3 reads CSASGGPRYGYTF. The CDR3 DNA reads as TGCAGTGCTTCCGGGGGCCCCCGGTATGGCTACACCTTC.

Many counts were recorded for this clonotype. The CDR3 DNA reads as TGTGCCAGCAGCGACTCATCGAGCAGGTCCTACGAGCAGTACTTC. Translated, it gives CASSDSSSRSYEQYF. The chain recombines TRBV12-3 or TRBV12-4 with TRBJ2-7; no clear D. Trimming shortened V by 6 bases and J by 1 base, and 16 bases separated the two germline ends. This CDR3 spans 15 amino acids.

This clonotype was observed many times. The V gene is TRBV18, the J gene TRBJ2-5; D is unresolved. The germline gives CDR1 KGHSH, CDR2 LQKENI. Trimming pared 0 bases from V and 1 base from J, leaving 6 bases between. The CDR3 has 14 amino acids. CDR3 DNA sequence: TGTGCCAGCTCACCACCCGCTTTCCAAGAGACCCAGTACTTC. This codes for CASSPPAFQETQYF. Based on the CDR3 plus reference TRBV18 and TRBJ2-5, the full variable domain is NAGVMQNPRHLVRRRGQEARLRCSPMKGHSHVYWYRQLPEEGLKFMVYLQKENIIDESGMPKERFSAEFPKEGPSILRIQQVVRGDSAAYFCASSPPAFQETQYFGPGTRLLVL.

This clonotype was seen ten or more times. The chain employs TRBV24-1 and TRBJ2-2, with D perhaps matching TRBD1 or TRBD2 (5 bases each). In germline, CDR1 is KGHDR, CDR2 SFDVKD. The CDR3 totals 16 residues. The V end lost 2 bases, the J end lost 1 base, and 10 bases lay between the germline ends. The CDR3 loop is CATSDSGPVNTGELFF. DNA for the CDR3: TGTGCCACCAGTGATTCGGGACCCGTGAACACCGGGGAGCTGTTTTTT.

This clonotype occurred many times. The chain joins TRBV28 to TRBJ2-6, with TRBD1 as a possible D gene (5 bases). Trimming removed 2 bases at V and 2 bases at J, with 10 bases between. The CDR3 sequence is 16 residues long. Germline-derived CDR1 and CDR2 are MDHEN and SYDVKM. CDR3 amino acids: CASSLRVRAGANVLTF. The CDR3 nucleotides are TGTGCCAGCAGTTTACGGGTCAGGGCTGGGGCCAACGTCCTGACTTTC.

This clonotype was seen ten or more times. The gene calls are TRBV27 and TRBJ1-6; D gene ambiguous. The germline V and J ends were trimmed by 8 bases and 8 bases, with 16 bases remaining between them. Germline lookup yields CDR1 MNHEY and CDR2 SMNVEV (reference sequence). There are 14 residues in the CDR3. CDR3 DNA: TGTGCCAGCCGCACGGCGGCAGCTTATTCACCCCTCCACTTT. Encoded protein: CASRTAAAYSPLHF.

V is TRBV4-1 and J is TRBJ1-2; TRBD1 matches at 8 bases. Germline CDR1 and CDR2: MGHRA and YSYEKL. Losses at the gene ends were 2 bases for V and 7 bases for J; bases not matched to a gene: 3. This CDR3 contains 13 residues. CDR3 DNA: TGCGCCAGCAGCCAATCGGACAGGGCTGGCTACACCTTC. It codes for CASSQSDRAGYTF.

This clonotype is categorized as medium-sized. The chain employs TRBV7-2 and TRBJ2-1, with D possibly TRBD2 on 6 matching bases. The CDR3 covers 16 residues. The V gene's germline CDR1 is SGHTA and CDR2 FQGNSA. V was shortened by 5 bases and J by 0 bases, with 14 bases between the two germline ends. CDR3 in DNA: TGTGCCAGCAGCCCCTACCGGGACTTCTCCTACAATGAGCAGTTCTTC. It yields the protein CASSPYRDFSYNEQFF.

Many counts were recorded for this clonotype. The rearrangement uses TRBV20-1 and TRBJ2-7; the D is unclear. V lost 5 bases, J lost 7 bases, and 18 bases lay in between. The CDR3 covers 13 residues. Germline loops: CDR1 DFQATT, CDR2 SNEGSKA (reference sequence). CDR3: CSAVDGILMEQYF. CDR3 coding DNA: TGCAGTGCTGTGGATGGCATACTCATGGAGCAGTACTTC.

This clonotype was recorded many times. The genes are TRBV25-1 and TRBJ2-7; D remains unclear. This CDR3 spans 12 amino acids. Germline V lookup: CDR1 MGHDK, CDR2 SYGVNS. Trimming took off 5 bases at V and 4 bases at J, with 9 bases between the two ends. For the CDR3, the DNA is TGTGCCAGCAGTTCGACCCTATACGAGCAGTACTTC. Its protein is CASSSTLYEQYF.

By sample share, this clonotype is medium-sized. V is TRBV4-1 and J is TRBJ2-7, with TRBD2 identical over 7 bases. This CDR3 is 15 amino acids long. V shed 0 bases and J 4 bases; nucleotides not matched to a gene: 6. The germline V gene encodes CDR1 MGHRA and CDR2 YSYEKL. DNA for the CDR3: TGCGCCAGCAGCCAAGATGCGGGGGAATTATACGAGCAGTACTTC. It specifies CASSQDAGELYEQYF.

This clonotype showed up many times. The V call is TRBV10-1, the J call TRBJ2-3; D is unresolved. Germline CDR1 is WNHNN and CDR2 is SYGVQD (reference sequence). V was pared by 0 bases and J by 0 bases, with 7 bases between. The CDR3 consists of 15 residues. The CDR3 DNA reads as TGCGCCAGCAGTGAGTCGACCCTAAGCACAGATACGCAGTATTTT. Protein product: CASSESTLSTDTQYF.